The 9 T cell receptor beta chains reported below all come from one sample, sequenced in a study of T cells after yellow fever vaccination. TCRdb re-derived calls from the 5' RACE reads in MiXCR, one entry per CDR3 protein. This table holds some 290,000 distinct CDR3 sequences, roughly a tenth found once. The starting material was CD4+ T cells sorted from PBMCs, obtained 45 days after the yellow fever booster vaccination. The receptors stem from a man between 18 and 29 years old who received the YFV17D yellow fever vaccine.

V usage is TRBV6-5 and J usage is TRBJ2-3, with 8 nucleotides matching TRBD2. With V trimmed by 2 bases and J by 2 bases, 6 bases remained unmatched. CDR1 and CDR2 (germline): MNHEY, SVGAGI. The CDR3 is 16 amino acids. CDR3: CASSYQAGVTTDTQYF. CDR3 nucleotide sequence: TGTGCCAGCAGTTACCAAGCGGGGGTTACCACAGATACGCAGTATTTT.

This clonotype was detected a few times. The J gene is TRBJ1-2, the V gene TRBV11-2; 7 nucleotides line up with TRBD1. The CDR3 extends over 13 amino acids. V trimming: 4 bases; J trimming: 6 bases; junction bases outside the gene matches: 5. The V gene's germline CDR1 is SGHAT and CDR2 FQNNGV. CDR3 protein: CASSSLTGNGYTF. As DNA, the CDR3 is TGTGCCAGCAGCTCCCTGACAGGGAATGGCTACACCTTC. Looking up the rest from reference TRBV11-2 and TRBJ1-2 gives the full variable domain: EAGVAQSPRYKIIEKRQSVAFWCNPISGHATLYWYQQILGQGPKLLIQFQNNGVVDDSQLPKDRFSAERLKGVDSTLKIQPAKLEDSAVYLCASSSLTGNGYTFGSGTRLTVV.

This clonotype was counted ten times or more. The V gene is TRBV5-6, the J gene TRBJ1-2; D remains unclear. With 2 bases removed from V and 0 bases from J, the gap between germline ends came to 5 bases. The germline gives CDR1 SGHDT, CDR2 YYEEEE. The CDR3 length is 13 residues. CDR3 coding DNA: TGTGCCAGCAGCTTCGAAGCTAACTATGGCTACACCTTC. Its protein product is CASSFEANYGYTF.

The V and J genes are TRBV7-9 and TRBJ2-2; no reliable D call. The V end was cut by 4 bases, the J end by 1 base, with 13 bases between. The CDR3 covers 16 residues. Germline values: CDR1 SEHNR, CDR2 FQNEAQ (reference sequence). DNA of the CDR3: TGTGCCAGCAGCTCTGTAGGGCGGAAGAACACCGGGGAGCTGTTTTTT. This gives the protein CASSSVGRKNTGELFF.

The J gene is TRBJ2-1, the V gene TRBV6-5, with a possible D match to TRBD2 (5 bases). The CDR3 covers 15 residues. Germline CDR1 is MNHEY and CDR2 is SVGAGI. V was clipped by 0 bases and J by 6 bases, with 12 bases between them. CDR3 in amino acids: CASSYSPAGVNEQFF. The CDR3 nucleotides read TGTGCCAGCAGTTACTCCCCCGCGGGTGTCAATGAGCAGTTCTTC.

This clonotype was seen at least ten times. The chain has TRBV5-1 and TRBJ2-5; D might be TRBD2 (6 bases). In germline, CDR1 is SGHRS, CDR2 YFSETQ. Between the trimmed V and J ends, which lost 2 bases and 3 bases, there was a span of 8 bases. The CDR3 loop spans 13 amino acids. The DNA of the CDR3 is TGCGCCAGCAGCTTCCCGGGAGAAGAGACCCAGTACTTC. Translated, it gives CASSFPGEETQYF. The full variable domain, completed using reference TRBV5-1 and TRBJ2-5, is KAGVTQTPRYLIKTRGQQVTLSCSPISGHRSVSWYQQTPGQGLQFLFEYFSETQRNKGNFPGRFSGRQFSNSRSEMNVSTLELGDSALYLCASSFPGEETQYFGPGTRLLVL.

This clonotype was counted a few times. This chain joins TRBV10-2 and TRBJ1-2; maybe TRBD1 (5 bases). From germline, CDR1 is WSHSY and CDR2 SAAADI. The CDR3 is 14 residues long. Trimming pared 0 bases from V and 4 bases from J, leaving 9 bases between. The CDR3 region is CASSESGGGYGYTF. As DNA, the CDR3 is TGCGCCAGCAGTGAGTCAGGCGGGGGCTATGGCTACACCTTC.

This clonotype was seen ten or more times. The chain recombines TRBV5-1 with TRBJ1-1; D not resolved. Trimming shortened V by 5 bases and J by 0 bases, and 14 bases separated the two germline ends. Germline assignment: CDR1 SGHRS and CDR2 YFSETQ. This CDR3 is 15 amino acids long. The CDR3 bases are TGCGCCAGCAGGGCGGAGCTATCTATGAACACTGAAGCTTTCTTT. Amino acid sequence: CASRAELSMNTEAFF.

The chain recombines TRBV6-2 or TRBV6-3 with TRBJ2-7; tentatively, D is TRBD1 (6 bases). Trimming stripped 0 bases from V and 5 bases from J, with 20 bases between. There are 17 residues in the CDR3. Germline CDR1 reads MNHEY; CDR2 reads SVGEGT. CDR3 protein: CASSYSIGSTGLNEQYV. CDR3 DNA: TGTGCCAGCAGTTACTCCATTGGATCAACAGGGTTGAACGAGCAGTACGTC.